This TCR beta chain was recorded in a study of blood T cells in healthy people across ages. Across the whole study: Template switching retrieved approximately one barcoded beta molecule for each two T cells. General observations from the study: Strong correlation was found linking TCR beta diversity to naive T cell percentage. Long-lived donors had more naive CD4+ cells and higher diversity than aged donors.

A second PCR, run for roughly 7 to 12 cycles, used a sample-barcoded 5' primer plus a J-beta primer mix. TCRdb ran MiXCR on the 5' RACE reads and lists one entry per CDR3 protein. This table has about 680,000 distinct CDR3 sequences, more than 40% appearing once. The J segment lost 7 bases and the V segment lost 2 bases, leaving 3 bases of the junction unmatched. This CDR3 is built from 15 residues. Germline CDR1 and CDR2: LNHDA and SQIVND (reference sequence). In terms of origin and age, donors were healthy Caucasian individuals from Russia aged roughly 6 to 95. Of note for this clonotype: Its antigen is unidentified.

The source of this sequence is a woman aged 55-69 years in good health. This rearrangement joins TRBV19 to TRBJ2-1, with 12 bases fitting TRBD2. Sequencing used blood. The CDR3 sequence is CASSITGTSGNEQFF. CDR3 in DNA: TGTGCCAGTAGTATAACCGGGACTAGCGGGAATGAGCAGTTCTTC.